What follows describes a single T cell receptor (beta chain). The V gene lost 4 bases and the J gene lost 2 bases, with 5 bases spanning the gap. Germline values: CDR1 LNHDA, CDR2 SQIVND (reference sequence). The CDR3 runs to 12 residues. The data originate from a study of cytomegalovirus exposure and HLA in healthy donors. Study details: Later analysis reported that the roughly 120 validation repertoires shared the platform of the 650 to 700 first-cohort repertoires.

The donors belonged to the roughly 130-subject validation cohort, separate from the roughly 600-subject first cohort. TCRdb's copy holds only in-frame clones and misses some; the assay was immunoSEQ multiplex PCR. Seen here are about 120,000 clones, about 87% observed once, and the top ten hold 1.5% to 2%. The material sequenced was PBMCs. The V and J genes are TRBV19 and TRBJ1-2; no firm D call. The receptor's source is a man between 18 and 29 years old in good health and CMV-seronegative. The DNA for the CDR3 is TGTGCCAGTAGTAGGAGAAACTATGGCTACACCTTC. This codes for CASSRRNYGYTF.